This TCR beta chain was identified in a study of beta chain features in type 1 diabetes. Study findings and constraints: The study found fewer insertions and more deletions at VDJ junctions in type 1 diabetes patients.

This clone was detected a few times. What it recognizes is unknown. J lost 2 bases, V lost 5 bases, and 1 base had no gene match. Germline values: CDR1 SQVTM, CDR2 ANQGSEA. The CDR3 totals 13 residues. Sequencing targeted expressed TCRB transcripts, as all isolated RNA had been reverse transcribed. The read count averaged around 3.5 million across naive, central memory and regulatory T cell samples. Repertoires were generated with immunoSEQ multiplex PCR, while TCRdb's copy carries only in-frame clones and drops some. This table has about 360,000 clones, around 12% appearing once. The genes are TRBV29-1 and TRBJ2-3; TRBD2 matches 10 bases. The TCR was taken from a man aged 18 to 30 in good health. The source material was naive CD4+ T cells from blood. The CDR3 DNA follows: TGCAGCGTTAGCGGGAGGGCCACAGATACGCAGTATTTT. It is translated as CSVSGRATDTQYF.